This paragraph covers one T cell receptor (beta chain) sequence. This sample stems from a study of blood T cell repertoires in COVID-19. Assay used: immunoSEQ multiplex PCR; TCRdb lists only in-frame clones, some missing. This sample yields tens of thousands of clones, of which more than 60% are seen a single time; 1.5% to 2% belongs to the top ten. CDR1 is SGHTA and CDR2 is FQGTGA in the germline V gene. The CDR3 totals 16 residues. V trimming: 2 bases; J trimming: 9 bases; junction bases outside the gene matches: 12. The TCR comes from a man in his 60s with active COVID-19. The sequenced sample consisted of peripheral blood. This chain joins TRBV7-3 and TRBJ2-1; 8 bases fit TRBD2. The CDR3 sequence is CASSLDGLAGQSEQFF. DNA for the CDR3: TGTGCCAGCAGCTTAGATGGGCTAGCGGGTCAGAGTGAGCAGTTCTTC.